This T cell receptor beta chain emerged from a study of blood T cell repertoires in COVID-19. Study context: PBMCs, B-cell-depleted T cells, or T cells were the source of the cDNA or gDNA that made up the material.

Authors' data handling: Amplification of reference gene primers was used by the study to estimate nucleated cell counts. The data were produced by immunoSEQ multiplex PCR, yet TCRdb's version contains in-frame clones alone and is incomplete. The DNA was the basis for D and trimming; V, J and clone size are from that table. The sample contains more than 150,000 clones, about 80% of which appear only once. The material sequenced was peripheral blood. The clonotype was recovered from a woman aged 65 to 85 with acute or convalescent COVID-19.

The CDR3 protein is CASSIRQGAGNTEAFF. DNA of the CDR3: TGCGCCAGCAGCATACGACAGGGGGCAGGGAACACTGAAGCTTTCTTT. This chain uses TRBV5-1 with TRBJ1-1; 10 bases match TRBD1. This CDR3 spans 16 amino acids. Losses at the gene ends were 4 bases for V and 1 base for J; bases not matched to a gene: 7. Germline V gene sequence: CDR1 SGHRS, CDR2 YFSETQ.